This TCR beta chain was identified during a study of T-cell memory formation after mild COVID-19. Study as a whole: TCR clusters were mostly donor specific. Points from the study as a whole: SARS-CoV-2 specificity was not confirmed for second-wave clones peaking on day 37. That cross-reactive memory joined was suggested by some responding clones appearing in pre-infection memory.

Concerning this clonotype: Its antigen is as yet unknown.

The CDR3 sequence is 15 residues long. The ends were cut back, 0 bases at V and 6 bases at J, with 12 bases in the middle. Germline V gene lookup returns CDR1 SGHRS and CDR2 YFSETQ. Sample barcodes and UMIs were carried by the TCR alpha and TCR beta cDNA libraries that 5'RACE generated with constant-segment primers. TCRdb analysed the 5' RACE reads with MiXCR anew, one entry per CDR3 protein. The data show nearly 250,000 distinct CDR3 sequences, less than 20% seen once. The source material was PBMCs or a T cell subset sorted from them (not recorded which). J is TRBJ2-2 and V is TRBV5-1, with D unresolved. The source of this sequence is an adult woman who had mild COVID-19 (a few samples of this study predate the infection). Cell type and time point are not known. The CDR3 DNA reads as TGCGCCAGCAGCTTGGCAGATTCAGGTGCCGGGGAGCTGTTTTTT. Encoded protein: CASSLADSGAGELFF.